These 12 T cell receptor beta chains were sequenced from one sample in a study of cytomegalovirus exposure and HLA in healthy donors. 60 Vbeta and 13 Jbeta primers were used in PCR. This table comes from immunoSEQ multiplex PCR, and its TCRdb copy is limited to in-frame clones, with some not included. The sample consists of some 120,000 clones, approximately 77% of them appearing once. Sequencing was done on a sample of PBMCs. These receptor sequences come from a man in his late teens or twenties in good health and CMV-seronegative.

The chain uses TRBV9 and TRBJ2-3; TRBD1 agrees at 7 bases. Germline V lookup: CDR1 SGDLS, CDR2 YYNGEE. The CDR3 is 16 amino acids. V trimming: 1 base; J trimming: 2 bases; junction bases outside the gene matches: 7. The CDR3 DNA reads TGTGCCAGCAGCGTATATGACAGGGCTAACACAGATACGCAGTATTTT. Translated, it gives CASSVYDRANTDTQYF.

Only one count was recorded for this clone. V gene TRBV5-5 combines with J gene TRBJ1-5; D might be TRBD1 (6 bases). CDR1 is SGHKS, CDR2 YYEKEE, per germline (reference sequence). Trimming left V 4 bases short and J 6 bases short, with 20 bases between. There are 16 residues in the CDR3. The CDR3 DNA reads TGTGCCAGCAGCAGGACAGCCGATGTGGCTCCTCAGCCCCAGCATTTT. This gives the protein CASSRTADVAPQPQHF.

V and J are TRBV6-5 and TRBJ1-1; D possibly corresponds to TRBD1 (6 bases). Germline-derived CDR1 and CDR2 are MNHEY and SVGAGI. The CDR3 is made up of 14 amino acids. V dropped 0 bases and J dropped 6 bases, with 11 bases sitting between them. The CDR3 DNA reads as TGTGCCAGCAGTTACTCGGACAGTATCTCTGAAGCTTTCTTT. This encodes CASSYSDSISEAFF.

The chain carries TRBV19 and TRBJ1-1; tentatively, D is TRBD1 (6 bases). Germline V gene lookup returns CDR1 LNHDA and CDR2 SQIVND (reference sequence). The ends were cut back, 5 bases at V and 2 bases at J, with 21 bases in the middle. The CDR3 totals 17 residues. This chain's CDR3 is CASSRDPRGRINTEAFF. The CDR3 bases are TGTGCCAGTAGTCGGGACCCCAGGGGCCGTATAAACACTGAAGCTTTCTTT.

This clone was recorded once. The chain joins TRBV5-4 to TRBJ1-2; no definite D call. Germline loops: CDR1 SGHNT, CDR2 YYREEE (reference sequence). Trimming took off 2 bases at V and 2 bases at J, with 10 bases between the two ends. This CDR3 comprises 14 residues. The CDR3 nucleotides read TGTGCCAGCAGCTTTCCCTCGGGGAACTATGGCTACACCTTC. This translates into CASSFPSGNYGYTF. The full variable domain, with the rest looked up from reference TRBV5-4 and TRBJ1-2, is ETGVTQSPTHLIKTRGQQVTLRCSSQSGHNTVSWYQQALGQGPQFIFQYYREEENGRGNFPPRFSGLQFPNYSSELNVNALELDDSALYLCASSFPSGNYGYTFGSGTRLTVV.

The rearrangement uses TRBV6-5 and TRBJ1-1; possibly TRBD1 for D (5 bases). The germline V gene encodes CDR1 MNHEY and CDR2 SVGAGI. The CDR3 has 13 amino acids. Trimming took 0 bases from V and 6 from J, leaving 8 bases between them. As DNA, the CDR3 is TGTGCCAGCAGTTACTCGTCCAGGGCTGAAGCTTTCTTT. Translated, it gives CASSYSSRAEAFF.

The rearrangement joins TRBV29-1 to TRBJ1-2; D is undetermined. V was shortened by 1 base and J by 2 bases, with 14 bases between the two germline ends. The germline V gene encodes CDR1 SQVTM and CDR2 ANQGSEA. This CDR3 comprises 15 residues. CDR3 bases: TGCAGCGTTGAAGTCTTCCGGGAGCGGAACTATGGCTACACCTTC. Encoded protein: CSVEVFRERNYGYTF.

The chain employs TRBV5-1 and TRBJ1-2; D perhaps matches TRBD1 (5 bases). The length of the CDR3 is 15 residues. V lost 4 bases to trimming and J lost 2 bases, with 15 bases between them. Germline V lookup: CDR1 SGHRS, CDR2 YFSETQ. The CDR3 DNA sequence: TGCGCCAGCAGCCAAACCGGACGGACAAACTATGGCTACACCTTC. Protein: CASSQTGRTNYGYTF.

CDR3 amino acids: CASSQGGIQLNTEAFF. CDR3 sequence (DNA): TGCGCCAGCAGCCAAGGAGGGATCCAATTGAACACTGAAGCTTTCTTT. V is TRBV4-1 and J is TRBJ1-1; D is unclear. Germline loops: CDR1 MGHRA, CDR2 YSYEKL. V dropped 1 base and J dropped 0 bases, with 12 bases sitting between them. The CDR3 has 16 amino acids.

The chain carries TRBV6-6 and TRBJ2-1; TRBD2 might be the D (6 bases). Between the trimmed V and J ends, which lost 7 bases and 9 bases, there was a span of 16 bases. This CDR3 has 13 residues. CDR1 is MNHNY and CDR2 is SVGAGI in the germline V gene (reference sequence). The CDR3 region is CASTLSWGVEQFF. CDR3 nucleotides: TGTGCCAGCACTCTCAGTTGGGGGGTTGAGCAGTTCTTC.

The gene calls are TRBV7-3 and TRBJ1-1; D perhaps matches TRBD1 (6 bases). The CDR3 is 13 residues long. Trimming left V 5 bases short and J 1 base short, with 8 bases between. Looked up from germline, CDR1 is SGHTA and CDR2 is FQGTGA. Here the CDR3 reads CASSRDKNTEAFF. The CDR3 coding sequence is TGTGCCAGCAGCCGGGACAAGAACACTGAAGCTTTCTTT. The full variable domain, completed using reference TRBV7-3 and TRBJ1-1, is GAGVSQTPSNKVTEKGKYVELRCDPISGHTALYWYRQSLGQGPEFLIYFQGTGAADDSGLPNDRFFAVRPEGSVSTLKIQRTERGDSAVYLCASSRDKNTEAFFGQGTRLTVV.

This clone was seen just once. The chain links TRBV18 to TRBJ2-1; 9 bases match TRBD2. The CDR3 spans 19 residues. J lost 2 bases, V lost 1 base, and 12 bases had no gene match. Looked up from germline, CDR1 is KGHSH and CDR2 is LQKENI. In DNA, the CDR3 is TGTGCCAGCTCACCACTAATGGTGCGGGGGGGCTCTGCCTACAATGAGCAGTTCTTC. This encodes CASSPLMVRGGSAYNEQFF.